The following is a TCR beta chain sequence with its context. Antigen: not known. This may be a read error: a much more frequent sequence differs by one nucleotide. This sample stems from a study of blood T cells in healthy people across ages. Findings of the study overall: Age showed a roughly linear inverse relationship with TCR beta diversity per million T cells.

A J-beta primer mix and a sample-barcoded 5' primer were used in a second PCR of roughly 7 to 12 cycles. TCRdb itself ran the 5' RACE reads through MiXCR, one entry per CDR3 protein. The sample lists roughly 1,500,000 distinct CDR3 sequences, approximately 38% occurring once. The CDR3 extends over 15 amino acids. Trimming cost V 5 bases and J 7 bases; bases outside gene matches: 14. Germline V gene lookup returns CDR1 SGHTA and CDR2 FQGNSA. The sequence was collected from a woman aged 18-29 years in good health. Sequencing was done on a sample of blood. This rearrangement joins TRBV7-2 to TRBJ2-7; 7 positions match TRBD1. The CDR3 DNA reads as TGTGCCAGCAGCCCGCCAGGGGGAAGCTACAATGAGCAGTACTTC. Translating it yields CASSPPGGSYNEQYF.